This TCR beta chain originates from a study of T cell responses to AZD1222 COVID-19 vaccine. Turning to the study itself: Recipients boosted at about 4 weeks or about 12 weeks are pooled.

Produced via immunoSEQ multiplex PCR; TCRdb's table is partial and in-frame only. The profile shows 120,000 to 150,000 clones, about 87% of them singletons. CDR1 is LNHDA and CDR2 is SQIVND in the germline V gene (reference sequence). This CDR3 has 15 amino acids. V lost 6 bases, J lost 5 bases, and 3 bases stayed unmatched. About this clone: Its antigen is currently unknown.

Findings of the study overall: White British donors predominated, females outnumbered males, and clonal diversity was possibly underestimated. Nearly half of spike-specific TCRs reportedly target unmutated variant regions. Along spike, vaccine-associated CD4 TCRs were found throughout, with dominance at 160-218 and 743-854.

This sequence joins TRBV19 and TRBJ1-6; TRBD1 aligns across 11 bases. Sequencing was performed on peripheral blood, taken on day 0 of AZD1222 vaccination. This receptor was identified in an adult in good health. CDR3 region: CASRDRGRNNSPLHF. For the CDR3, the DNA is TGTGCCAGTAGGGACAGGGGGCGAAATAATTCACCCCTCCACTTT. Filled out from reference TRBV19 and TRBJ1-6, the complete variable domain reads DGGITQSPKYLFRKEGQNVTLSCEQNLNHDAMYWYRQDPGQGLRLIYYSQIVNDFQKGDIAEGYSVSREKKESFPLTVTSAQKNPTAFYLCASRDRGRNNSPLHFGNGTRLTVT.